Listed here are 8 T cell receptor beta chains from one sample, sequenced in a study of blood T cell repertoires in COVID-19. The protocol was immunoSEQ multiplex PCR, while the TCRdb copy is restricted to in-frame clones and leaves out a portion. The sample holds around 82,000 clones; 75% to 90% are singletons and the top ten take more than 10%. The sample consisted of peripheral blood. The receptor set was obtained from a man between 65 and 85 years old with active or convalescent COVID-19.

This clone was observed once. J is TRBJ1-5 and V is TRBV24-1; TRBD1 agrees at 8 bases. V shed 7 bases and J 6 bases; nucleotides not matched to a gene: 10. Germline V CDR1 and CDR2: KGHDR, SFDVKD. The CDR3 is 15 residues long. CDR3: CATSPAGGLGQPQHF. DNA for the CDR3: TGTGCCACCAGCCCTGCAGGGGGCCTCGGTCAGCCCCAGCATTTT.

This clone showed up just once. The chain couples TRBV6-1 to TRBJ2-1, with 14 bases that match TRBD2. CDR1 and CDR2 (germline): MNHNS, SASEGT. The CDR3 runs 15 residues. Trimming cost V 7 bases and J 8 bases; bases outside gene matches: 7. This CDR3 reads CASNRLAGGPHEQFF. As DNA, the CDR3 is TGTGCCAGCAACCGACTAGCGGGGGGGCCACATGAGCAGTTCTTC.

This chain connects TRBV5-1 to TRBJ1-4, with 8 bases lining up with TRBD1. Trimming took 4 bases from V and 7 from J; bases not matched to a gene: 9. Per the germline V gene, CDR1 is SGHRS and CDR2 is YFSETQ. The CDR3 is made up of 15 amino acids. The CDR3 sequence: CASSGLGTGAEKLFF. In nucleotides, the CDR3 is TGCGCCAGCAGCGGTTTAGGGACAGGAGCTGAAAAACTGTTTTTT.

The chain carries TRBV27 and TRBJ2-5, with a possible D match to TRBD2 (5 bases). With 3 bases removed from V and 2 bases from J, the gap between germline ends came to 22 bases. CDR3 size: 18 residues. Germline values: CDR1 MNHEY, CDR2 SMNVEV (reference sequence). CDR3 in DNA: TGTGCCAGCAGTTTGAGGGCAGAGAGTCCAAAAGGGCAAGAGACCCAGTACTTC. It encodes CASSLRAESPKGQETQYF.

V is TRBV3-1 (or the pseudogene TRBV3-2) and J is TRBJ2-7; TRBD1 agrees at 7 bases. Germline V gene data show CDR1 as LGHDT and CDR2 as YNNKEL (reference sequence). The CDR3 length is 14 residues. V lost 3 bases to trimming and J lost 2 bases; unmatched junction nucleotides: 4. In nucleotides, the CDR3 is TGTGCCAGCAGCCACAACAGGGGAGCCTACGAGCAGTACTTC. Translation gives CASSHNRGAYEQYF.

The gene calls are TRBV7-9 and TRBJ1-1, with D maybe TRBD1 (5 bases). CDR3 length: 15 amino acids. Germline values: CDR1 SEHNR, CDR2 FQNEAQ (reference sequence). Trimming took off 1 base at V and 4 bases at J, with 13 bases between the two ends. CDR3 nucleotide sequence: TGTGCCAGCAGCTTAGTTATCGGGGGAGCCACTGAAGCTTTCTTT. It specifies CASSLVIGGATEAFF.

V is TRBV30 and J is TRBJ1-5; 7 bases are a match to TRBD1. J gave up 6 bases and V 1 base, and 6 bases lay outside the gene matches. Germline loops: CDR1 GTSNPN, CDR2 SVGIG (reference sequence). This CDR3 is 14 amino acids long. The CDR3 sequence is CAWSGQGYSQPQHF. The CDR3, as DNA: TGTGCCTGGAGTGGACAGGGTTACAGTCAGCCCCAGCATTTT.

This chain connects TRBV10-3 to TRBJ1-2; 7 bases align to TRBD1. J was trimmed by 3 bases and V by 4 bases; bases with no gene match: 5. In germline, CDR1 is ENHRY, CDR2 SYGVKD. This CDR3 has 14 amino acids. The CDR3 bases are TGTGCCATCAGTGCGCGGGACAGCTACTATGGCTACACCTTC. Its translation: CAISARDSYYGYTF.